Below, one T cell receptor (beta chain) is given with its context. The antigen remains undetermined. TCRdb's copy holds only in-frame clones and misses some; the assay was immunoSEQ multiplex PCR. The table has about 110,000 clones, roughly 90% seen once. The germline V and J ends were trimmed by 4 bases and 5 bases, with 20 bases remaining between them. This CDR3 contains 17 residues. Germline-derived CDR1 and CDR2 are SGHNT and YENEEA. The sample is drawn from a study of T cell responses to AZD1222 COVID-19 vaccine. Regarding the study as a whole: Sampled repertoires all dated from after the peak T cell response. Along spike, vaccine-associated CD4 TCRs were found throughout, with dominance at 160-218 and 743-854. Recipients of two AZD1222 doses showed rising Spike-specific TCR breadth and depth.

This sample comprised peripheral blood, obtained on day 0 of AZD1222 vaccination. V gene TRBV11-3 combines with J gene TRBJ2-2, with D possibly being TRBD2 (6 bases). The receptor was derived from an adult in good health. The CDR3 spells CASSSRGQDAGTGELFF. DNA for the CDR3: TGTGCCAGCAGCTCAAGGGGTCAGGACGCGGGGACCGGGGAGCTGTTTTTT.